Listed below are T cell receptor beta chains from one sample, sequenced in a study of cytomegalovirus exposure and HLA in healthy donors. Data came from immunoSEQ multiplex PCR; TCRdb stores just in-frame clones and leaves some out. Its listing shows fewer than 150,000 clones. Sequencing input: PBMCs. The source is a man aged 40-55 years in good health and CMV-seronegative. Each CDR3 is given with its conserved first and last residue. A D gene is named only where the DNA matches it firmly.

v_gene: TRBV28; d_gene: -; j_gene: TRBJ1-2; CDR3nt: TGTGCCAGCAGTCCCGGGGGCGGGGGAGTCTATGGCTACACCTTC; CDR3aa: CASSPGGGGVYGYTF
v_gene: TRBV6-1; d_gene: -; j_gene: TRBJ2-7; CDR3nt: TGTGCCAGCAGCCGAAACTGGTCGTACGAGCAGTACTTC; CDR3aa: CASSRNWSYEQYF
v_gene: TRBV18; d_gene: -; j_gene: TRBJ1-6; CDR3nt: TGTGCCAGCTCACCAGCAACCGCGGGAAATTCACCCCTCCACTTT; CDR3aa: CASSPATAGNSPLHF
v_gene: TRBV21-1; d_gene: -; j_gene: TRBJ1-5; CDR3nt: TGTGCCAGCAGCAAAGTTAGGCAGGTGTCTATAAATCAGCCCCAGCATTTT; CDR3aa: CASSKVRQVSINQPQHF
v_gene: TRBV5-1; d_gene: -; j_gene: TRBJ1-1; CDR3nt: TGCGCCAGCAGAGCGTTAACGGATAACACTGAAGCTTTCTTT; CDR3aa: CASRALTDNTEAFF
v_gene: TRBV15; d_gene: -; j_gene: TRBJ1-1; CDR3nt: TGTGCCACCAGCACCGGGGGGTGGAACACTGAAGCTTTCTTT; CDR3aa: CATSTGGWNTEAFF
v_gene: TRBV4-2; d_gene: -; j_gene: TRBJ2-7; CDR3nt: TGTGCCAGCAGCCCTTCTGGGAGAGTTTACGAGCAGTACTTC; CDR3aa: CASSPSGRVYEQYF
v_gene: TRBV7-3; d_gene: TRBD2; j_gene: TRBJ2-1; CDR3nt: TGTGCCAGCAGCTTGAGCGGGGGGAACAATGAGCAGTTCTTC; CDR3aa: CASSLSGGNNEQFF
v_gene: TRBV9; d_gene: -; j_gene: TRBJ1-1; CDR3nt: TGTGCCAGCAGCGTGGGTGAGGACGGGGACACTGAAGCTTTCTTT; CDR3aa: CASSVGEDGDTEAFF
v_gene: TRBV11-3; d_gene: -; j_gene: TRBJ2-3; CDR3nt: TGTGCCAGCAGCTTAGTGACAAGCACAGATACGCAGTATTTT; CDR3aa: CASSLVTSTDTQYF
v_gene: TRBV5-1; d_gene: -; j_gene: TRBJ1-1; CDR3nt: TGCGCCAGCAGCTTGGATCCCGCGGCGGCGACTGAAGCTTTCTTT; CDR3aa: CASSLDPAAATEAFF
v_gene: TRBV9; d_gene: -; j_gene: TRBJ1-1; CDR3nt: TGTGCCAGCAGCGTAGACAGTTCCACTGAAGCTTTCTTT; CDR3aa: CASSVDSSTEAFF
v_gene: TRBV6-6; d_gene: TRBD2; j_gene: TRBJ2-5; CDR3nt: TGTGCCAGCAAGGGGACTAGCGGGGGCCAAGAGACCCAGTACTTC; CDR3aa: CASKGTSGGQETQYF
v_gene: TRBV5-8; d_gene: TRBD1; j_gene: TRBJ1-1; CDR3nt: TGTGCCAGCAGCTTGGAGCCGGGACAGGGATATGCTTTCTTT; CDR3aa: CASSLEPGQGYAFF
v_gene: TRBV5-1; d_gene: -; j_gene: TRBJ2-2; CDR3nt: TGCGCCAGCAGCTTGGACGGTGTCACCGGGGAGCTGTTTTTT; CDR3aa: CASSLDGVTGELFF
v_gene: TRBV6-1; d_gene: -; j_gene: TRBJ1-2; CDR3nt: TGTGCCAGCAGCAGGGCGTACGTGAACGGCTACACCTTC; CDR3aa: CASSRAYVNGYTF
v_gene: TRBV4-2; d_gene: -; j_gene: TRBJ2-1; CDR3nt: TGTGCCAGCTATGGCCCCTCAGGGGGGCCTAATGAGCAGTTCTTC; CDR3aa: CASYGPSGGPNEQFF
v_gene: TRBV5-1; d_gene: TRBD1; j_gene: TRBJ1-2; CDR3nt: TGCGCCAGCAGTTCAGGACAGGGGATTTCTTATGGCTACACCTTC; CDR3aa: CASSSGQGISYGYTF
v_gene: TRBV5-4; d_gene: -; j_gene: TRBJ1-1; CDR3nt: TGTGCCAGCAGCTTGGCGCGGCGGGGGGTAACTGAAGCTTTCTTT; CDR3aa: CASSLARRGVTEAFF
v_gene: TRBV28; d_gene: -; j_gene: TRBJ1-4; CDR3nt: TGTGCCAGCAGTAGGGGGGGGGCCATTAATGAAAAACTGTTTTTT; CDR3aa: CASSRGGAINEKLFF
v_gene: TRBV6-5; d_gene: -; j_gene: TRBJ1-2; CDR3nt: TGTGCCAGCAGTGTCAACAGGGTGGAAGGCTACACCTTC; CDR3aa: CASSVNRVEGYTF
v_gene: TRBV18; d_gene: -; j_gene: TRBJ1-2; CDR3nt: TGTGCCAGCTCACCTTCGGGGGGCGACTATGGCTACACCTTC; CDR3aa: CASSPSGGDYGYTF
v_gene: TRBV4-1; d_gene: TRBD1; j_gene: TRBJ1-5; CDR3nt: TGCGCCAGCAGCCGACAGGGAAATAATCAGCCCCAGCATTTT; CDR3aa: CASSRQGNNQPQHF
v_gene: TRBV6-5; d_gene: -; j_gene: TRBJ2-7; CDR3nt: TGTGCCAGCAGTTACTCCCGTTCCCCCCCCTACGAGCAGTACTTC; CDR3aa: CASSYSRSPPYEQYF
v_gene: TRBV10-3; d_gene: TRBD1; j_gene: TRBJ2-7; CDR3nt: TGTGCCATCAATAGACAGGGGGAAGAGCAGTACTTC; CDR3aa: CAINRQGEEQYF
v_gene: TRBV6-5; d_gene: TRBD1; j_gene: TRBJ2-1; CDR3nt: TGTGCCAGCAGTTGGGACAGGGTAGTAATGTTCTTC; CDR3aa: CASSWDRVVMFF
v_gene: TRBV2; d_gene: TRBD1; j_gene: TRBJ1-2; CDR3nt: TGTGCCAGCAGTGCCCAGACAGGGCAAGGCTATGGCTACACCTTC; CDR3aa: CASSAQTGQGYGYTF
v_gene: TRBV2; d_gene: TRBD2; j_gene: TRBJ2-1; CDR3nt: TGTGCCAGCAGTCCGGGACTAGCGGGGGTGCAGTTCTTC; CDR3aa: CASSPGLAGVQFF
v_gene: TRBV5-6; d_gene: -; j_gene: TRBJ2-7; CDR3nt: TGTGCCAGCAGATCCGGGTCCTACTACGAGCAGTACTTC; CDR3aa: CASRSGSYYEQYF
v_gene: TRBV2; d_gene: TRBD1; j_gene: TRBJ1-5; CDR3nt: TGTGCCAGCAGTCAGGAGACAGGGGTCAATCAGCCCCAGCATTTT; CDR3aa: CASSQETGVNQPQHF
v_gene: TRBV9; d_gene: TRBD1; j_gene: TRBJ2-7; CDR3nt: TGTGCCAGCAGCGTAGAACAGGGGGCGTCGTACGAGCAGTACTTC; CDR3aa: CASSVEQGASYEQYF
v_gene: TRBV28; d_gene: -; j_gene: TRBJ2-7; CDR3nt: TGTGCCAGCAGCCTACGACTAGTCAACTACGAGCAGTACTTC; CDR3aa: CASSLRLVNYEQYF
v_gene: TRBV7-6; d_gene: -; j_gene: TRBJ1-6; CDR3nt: TGTGCCAGCAGCCCTGGACAAAATTCACCCCTCCACTTT; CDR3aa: CASSPGQNSPLHF
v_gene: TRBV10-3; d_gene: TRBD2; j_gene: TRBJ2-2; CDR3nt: TGTGCCATCACCGGGGGGGAAATTAACACCGGGGAGCTGTTTTTT; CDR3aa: CAITGGEINTGELFF
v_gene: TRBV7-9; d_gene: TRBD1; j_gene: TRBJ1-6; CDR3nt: TGTGCCAGCAGCCCCAGACAGGGGGCGGGTGGCAATTCACCCCTCCACTTT; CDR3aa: CASSPRQGAGGNSPLHF
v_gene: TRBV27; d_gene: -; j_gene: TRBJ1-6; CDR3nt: TGTGCCAGCAGCAAGGAGGGGAAAAATTCACCCCTCCACTTT; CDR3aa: CASSKEGKNSPLHF
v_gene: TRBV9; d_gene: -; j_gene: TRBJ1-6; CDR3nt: TGTGCCAGCAGCGTAGCCCGGGAGAATTCACCCCTCCACTTT; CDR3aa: CASSVARENSPLHF
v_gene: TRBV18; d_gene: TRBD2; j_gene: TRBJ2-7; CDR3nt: TGTGCCAGCTCACCCGCCGGGGGGTTAGCGGGGGGTCCCTACGAGCAGTACTTC; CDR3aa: CASSPAGGLAGGPYEQYF
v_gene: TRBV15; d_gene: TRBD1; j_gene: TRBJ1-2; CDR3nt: TGTGCCACCAGCAGAGACCTTATTGGACAGGGGCGAATCGTTGGCTACACCTTC; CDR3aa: CATSRDLIGQGRIVGYTF
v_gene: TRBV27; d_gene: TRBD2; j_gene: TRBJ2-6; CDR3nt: TGTGCCAGCAGTTATCTTAGCGGGGCTGGGGCCAACGTCCTGACTTTC; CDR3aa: CASSYLSGAGANVLTF
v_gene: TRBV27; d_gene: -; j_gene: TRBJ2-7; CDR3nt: TGTGCCAGCAGTTTTAGAGGGGGTTTCTACGAGCAGTACTTC; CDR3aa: CASSFRGGFYEQYF
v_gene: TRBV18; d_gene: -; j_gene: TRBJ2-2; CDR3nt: TGTGCCAGCTCAGCGACAGAAAACACCGGGGAGCTGTTTTTT; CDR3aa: CASSATENTGELFF
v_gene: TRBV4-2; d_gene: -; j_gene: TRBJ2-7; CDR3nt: TGTGCCAGCAGCCAAGAAACCAACAGACCCTACGAGCAGTACTTC; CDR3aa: CASSQETNRPYEQYF
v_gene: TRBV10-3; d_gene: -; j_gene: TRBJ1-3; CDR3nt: TGTGCCATCTCCCCCGGGGGCGGGGGTTACGGAAACACCATATATTTT; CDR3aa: CAISPGGGGYGNTIYF
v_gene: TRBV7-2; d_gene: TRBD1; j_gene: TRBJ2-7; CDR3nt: TGTGCCAGCAGCTTACAGGACAGGGGGCAGAACGAGCAGTACTTC; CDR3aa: CASSLQDRGQNEQYF
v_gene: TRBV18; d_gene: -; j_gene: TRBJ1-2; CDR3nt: TGTGCCAGCTCACGCGGAAGAAGAGAGGGTTTTTTTGGTGGCTACACCTTC; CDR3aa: CASSRGRREGFFGGYTF
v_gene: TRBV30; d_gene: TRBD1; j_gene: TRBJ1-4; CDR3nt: TGTGCCTGGACAGAGACAGGGTATGAAAAACTGTTTTTT; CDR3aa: CAWTETGYEKLFF
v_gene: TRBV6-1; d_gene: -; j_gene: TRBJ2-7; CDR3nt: TGTGCCAGCGGGCAGAACTCCTACGAGCAGTACTTC; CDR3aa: CASGQNSYEQYF
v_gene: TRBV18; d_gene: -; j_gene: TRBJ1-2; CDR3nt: TGTGCCAGCTCACCACCTTTGGGAGATTATGGCTACACCTTC; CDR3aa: CASSPPLGDYGYTF
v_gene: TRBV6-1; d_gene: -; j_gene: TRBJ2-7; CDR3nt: TGTGCCAGCAGTGATGGACAGCCCTACGAGCAGTACTTC; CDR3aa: CASSDGQPYEQYF
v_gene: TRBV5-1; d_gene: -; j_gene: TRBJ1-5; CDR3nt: TGCGCCAGCAGCTTGGGAGGGAAGGTCAATCAGCCCCAGCATTTT; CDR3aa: CASSLGGKVNQPQHF
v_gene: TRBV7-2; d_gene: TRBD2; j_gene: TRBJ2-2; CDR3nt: TGTGCCAGCAGCTTTGGACTAGCGGGGACCGGGGAGCTGTTTTTT; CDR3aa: CASSFGLAGTGELFF
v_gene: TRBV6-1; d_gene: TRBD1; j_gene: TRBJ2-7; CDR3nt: TGTGCCAGCAGAGGGACAGGGGGAACCTACGAGCAGTACTTC; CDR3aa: CASRGTGGTYEQYF
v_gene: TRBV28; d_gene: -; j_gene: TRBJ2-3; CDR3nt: TGTGCCAGCAGCTCAGTAGGGGCAGATACGCAGTATTTT; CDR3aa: CASSSVGADTQYF
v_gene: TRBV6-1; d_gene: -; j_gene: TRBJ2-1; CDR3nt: TGTGCCATCCTAGAAGGGGGCTACAATGAGCAGTTCTTC; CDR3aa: CAILEGGYNEQFF
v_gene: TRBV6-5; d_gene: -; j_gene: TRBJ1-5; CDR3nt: TGTGCCACCTCACCTGAGGCGTATCAGCCCCAGCATTTT; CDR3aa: CATSPEAYQPQHF
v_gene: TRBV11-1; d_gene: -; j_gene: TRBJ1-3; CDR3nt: TGTGCCAGCAGCTCGTGGCCCCTGGACAGAGGAAGCTCTGGAAACACCATATATTTT; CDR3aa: CASSSWPLDRGSSGNTIYF
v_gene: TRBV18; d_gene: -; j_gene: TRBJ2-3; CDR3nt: TGTGCCAGCTCACGGGGGCTACAGGGCACAGATACGCAGTATTTT; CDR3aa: CASSRGLQGTDTQYF
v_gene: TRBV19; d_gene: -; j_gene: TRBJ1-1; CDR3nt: TGTGCCAGTAGTATAGGAGGGATCACGAACACTGAAGCTTTCTTT; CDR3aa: CASSIGGITNTEAFF
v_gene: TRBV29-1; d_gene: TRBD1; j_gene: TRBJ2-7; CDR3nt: TGCAGCGCTCTGACAGGGTACGAGCAGTACTTC; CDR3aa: CSALTGYEQYF